This TCR beta chain was documented in a study of cytomegalovirus exposure and HLA in healthy donors (dated by TCRdb to 2016 to 2017). About the full investigation: An earlier analysis of approximately 640 of the donors reported 250 to 350 Gb of sequence data and some 100 million unique TCR beta sequences from about 180 million T cells. An early release covering over 500 HLA-typed donors comprised approximately 290 gigabases of sequencing data and about 90 million unique TCR sequences. Among the roughly 400 genotyped donors, around 81% belonged to the genetic ancestry cluster associated with self-reported Caucasian donors. The study aimed to test whether cataloging public T cell receptors could reveal signatures of past pathogen exposure. The study used immunosequencing to profile the T cell repertoires of around 600 subjects and linked those repertoires to cytomegalovirus serostatus. A separate validation cohort of some 130 different subjects was used in addition to the approximately 610-subject first cohort. The study combined high-throughput TCR immunosequencing, statistical association of individual TCRs with disease status, and machine learning to predict cytomegalovirus infection status. To study patterns of TCR occurrence, a later analysis re-analyzed previously published TCR beta repertoires from more than 550 donors and added high-resolution HLA genotyping. Rather than using new phenotypic data, the later analysis identified candidate immune exposures from TCR beta sequences and from how often those sequences occurred across donors. An earlier analysis of roughly 580 of the donors used high-throughput TCR beta sequencing to judge whether each TCR beta V gene segment behaved as functional or pseudogenic. Donor age, sex, ethnicity and CMV serostatus were compiled together with the repertoire data. Genome-wide SNP genotypes for about 65% of the 666 donors were used in a later genetic analysis, which treated that subset as a discovery cohort. Every repertoire in the discovery cohort had been generated on one and the same sequencing platform. Class I and class II HLA loci were covered by the typing at four-digit resolution. The number of donors typed differed by locus, with roughly 629-640 for A, B, C, DRB1 and DQB1, around 500 for DQA1, over 600 for DPA1, and over 400 for DPB1. A handful of DR-DQ haplotypes were handled as single units for association and clustering because linkage in the cohort was strong. On average, roughly 240,000 unique TCR beta nucleotide sequences were sequenced per donor among 350 to 400 genotyped donors of the cohort, with roughly 18% of those sequences being non-productive. Results the study describes overall, beyond this receptor: The study listed 164 TCR beta chains as associated with cytomegalovirus. A later analysis found that most CMV-associated TCR beta chains appeared HLA-restricted, with HLA associations seemingly driven largely by CMV exposure. Strong co-occurrence of HLA alleles, especially DR and DQ, made assigning TCR associations to individual alleles difficult. In a later analysis, several top co-occurrence clusters were reported to appear linked to parvovirus B19, influenza, CMV and Epstein-Barr virus. In a later genetic analysis, fewer N-insertions in productive TCRs were reported among donors in an Asian-associated ancestry cluster than the approximately 710-donor mean. A few of the identified cytomegalovirus-associated TCR beta chains were confirmed in vitro to be specific for cytomegalovirus antigens. Because counts were too low, roughly 17 rarely observed V segments, including chromosome 9 orphons, were left out of the earlier analysis of some 640 of the donors. A later analysis associated some 17,000 TCR beta sequences with specific HLA alleles at a false discovery rate of 0.05. In an earlier analysis of fewer than 700 of the donors, most TCR beta V segments appeared in productive rearrangements about 87% or about 30% of the time, broadly matching IMGT annotations. Immune exposure information for the cohort was limited to CMV serostatus. Presence/absence analyses assumed roughly uniform sequencing depth across donors, an assumption that may not hold. Because the 87-base-pair reads could not distinguish some IMGT-functional V segments, including TRBV6-2 and TRBV6-3, those segments were excluded. A later genetic analysis associated a missense DCLRE1C variant with V-gene and J-gene trimming of TCR beta chains, and an independent cohort replicated the association. In both the original and validation cohorts, the classifier was reported to diagnose cytomegalovirus status with high specificity and sensitivity. The sequencing pipeline was judged likely to have produced a cluster of highly shared sequence variants as a technical artifact. A further reported finding was that TCR beta sequences accurately predicted the HLA-A and HLA-B alleles for most subjects in the first cohort. HLA typing was unavailable for some donors at each locus, so association tests used only the typed subset. Linkage disequilibrium might explain the correlated functional status among segregating V segments, but an unknown experimental factor could not be ruled out. Compared with equally common non-associated chains, HLA-associated TCR beta chains in a later analysis were more clonally expanded and had lower generation probabilities. Only TCR beta chains were sequenced in this cohort, and the absence of alpha or paired-chain data limited detectable features. It was suggested by the authors that the approach could potentially be generalized to other disease states and immunological phenotypes. While some public TCRs were present in many individuals, most TCR sequences turned up only very rarely across donors. According to a later analysis, TCR association rates differed among HLA loci, with DRB1 alleles showing the most associated TCRs and HLA-C alleles showing the fewest.

Comment on this clone: The antigen it recognizes is unknown. No base quality information exists; no much larger clone differs at one position.

The CDR3 goes from the cysteine to the phenylalanine over 16 residues. The only DNA kept is the CDR3, 48 bases in frame from the first base. In the germline V gene (reference sequence), CDR1 corresponds to MNHNY and CDR2 to SVGAGI. V loses 6 bases, J loses 0 bases, and the germline ends lie 18 bases apart. The cohort was made up of hundreds of healthy bone marrow donors. Cohort members were all nominally healthy when sampled, although unrecorded immune exposures were likely present. The donor was CMV seronegative and belonged to the group of roughly 330 seronegative cohort members. Each donor provided a peripheral blood sample, and peripheral blood mononuclear cells were used for TCR beta sequencing. The Qiagen DNeasy Blood Extraction Kit was used to extract genomic DNA from the blood cell samples. The library was produced with the immunoSEQ multiplex PCR assay. For the multiplex PCR, a mixture combining 60 forward primers for TCR Vbeta segments and 13 reverse primers for TCR Jbeta segments was used. Amplification of the CDR3 region of rearranged TCR beta genes was performed with a multiplex PCR assay on genomic DNA. Amplified TCR beta libraries were sequenced as 87-base-pair reads on the Illumina HiSeq System. The authors' analysis ran thus. A later analysis tallied approximately 87 million unique TCR beta chains across the 666 repertoires, and about 12 million of those chains were shared by two or more donors. A nearest-neighbor algorithm error-corrected the raw reads and collapsed the reads into unique sequences, merging closely related sequences to remove PCR and sequencing errors. V, D and J gene segments were assigned by aligning CDR3 sequences to IMGT reference sequences. Each retained sequence needed at least a six-nucleotide match to both a V gene segment and a J gene segment. A rearrangement counted as productive if the CDR3 had no stop codons and remained in frame with V and J, and every other rearrangement counted as non-productive. Following IMGT convention, CDR3 was defined as the stretch from the second conserved V-encoded cysteine up to the conserved J-encoded phenylalanine. In an earlier analysis of just under 600 of the donors, sequences lacking an unambiguous match to a single V gene segment were excluded. An earlier analysis of under 750 of the donors called V segments functional above 56.7% productive rearrangements and segregating when the between-donor standard deviation exceeded 5%. A statistical classification framework was developed to diagnose cytomegalovirus status using the catalog of TCR beta chain sequences. In a later analysis, TCR nucleotide sequences were compared against IMGT/GENE-DB human TR gene sequences so that V and J genes could be assigned. Using the TCRdist pipeline, a later analysis assigned CDR3 sequences along with most-parsimonious VDJ recombination scenarios. In a later analysis, each TCR beta chain was defined by its CDR3 amino acid sequence together with its V-gene family, and reads lacking a unique V-gene family were excluded. A later analysis removed 550 to 650 highly shared, low-generation-probability nucleotide sequences to deal with suspected cross-contamination and a sequencing artifact. In a later analysis, a clonal expansion index for each public chain was calculated from normalized within-repertoire ranks of inferred template counts. In a later analysis, generation probabilities were computed using a VDJ recombination model fitted to out-of-frame rearrangements, and the results were checked against IGoR. In a later analysis, TCR-TCR, TCR-HLA and TCR-CMV co-occurrence was scored with hypergeometric tests, and a repertoire-size bias correction was applied to TCR pairs. In a later analysis, false discovery rates were estimated by permuting HLA or CMV assignments 20 times. In a later analysis, co-occurring TCRs were grouped using DBSCAN, with TCRdist sequence similarity added in when clustering inside HLA-allele-positive subsets. For co-occurrence clustering, repertoires with fewer than 30,000 or more than 120,000 public chains were excluded, along with four or five repertoires with anomalous nucleotide sharing. This immuneACCESS table, as held by TCRdb, lists in-frame sequences with V and J called but not all clones. Of the missing ones, under half trace to an unresolved V gene in checked studies; the others have no known cause. The D gene and trimming were derived from the DNA, and the V and J assignments and clone size from that table. This sample is represented by about 180,000 clones; over 65% of them were singletons. Over 2% of the sample lies in the top ten.

The source material was PBMCs. The chain is made from TRBV6-6 and TRBJ2-7; no D gene call is confident. The sequence derives from a man between 60 and 75 years old in good health and CMV-seronegative. Read as DNA, the sequence is TGTGCCAGCAGCAGACCCCCCCAGCGATCCTCCTACGAGCAGTACTTC. The resulting protein is CASSRPPQRSSYEQYF.